One and the same sample provided the 30 T cell receptor beta chains below, sequenced in a study of blood T cell repertoires in COVID-19. Profiling relied on immunoSEQ multiplex PCR, and the TCRdb table lists in-frame clones only, not all of them. The data show 250,000 to 350,000 clones, roughly nine tenths seen once. The sequencing input was peripheral blood. All receptors come from a woman in her forties who had recovered from COVID-19.

The V and J genes are TRBV21-1 and TRBJ1-1. TRBV21-1 corresponds to a pseudogene. This CDR3 spans 18 amino acids. The CDR3 here is CASSKGGGRNAKNTEAFF. As DNA, the CDR3 is TGTGCCAGCAGCAAAGGGGGGGGACGGAATGCAAAGAACACTGAAGCTTTCTTT.

V and J are TRBV3-1 (or the pseudogene TRBV3-2) and TRBJ2-7; TRBD2 agrees at 8 bases. After removal of 0 bases from V and 4 bases from J, the junction contained 2 bases not matched to a gene. The CDR3 is 14 amino acids. From germline, CDR1 is LGHDT and CDR2 YNNKEL (reference sequence). The CDR3 DNA reads as TGTGCCAGCAGCCAAGAAGGGACTAGGTACGAGCAGTACTTC. Amino acid sequence: CASSQEGTRYEQYF.

The V gene is TRBV6-1, the J gene TRBJ2-1; 7 nucleotides align to TRBD2. This CDR3 comprises 16 residues. The germline CDR1 and CDR2 sequences are MNHNS and SASEGT. V lost 3 bases and J lost 2; bases outside the gene matches: 7. CDR3 in amino acids: CASSESLAGAYNEQFF. The CDR3 DNA follows: TGTGCCAGCAGTGAGTCTCTTGCGGGGGCCTACAATGAGCAGTTCTTC.

The J gene is TRBJ1-5, the V gene TRBV7-9; possible D gene TRBD1, 6 bases. Per the germline V gene, CDR1 is SEHNR and CDR2 is FQNEAQ (reference sequence). The CDR3 loop spans 14 amino acids. Trimming left V 6 bases short and J 0 bases short, with 9 bases between. The chain's CDR3 is CASSLQGSNQPQHF. The CDR3 bases are TGTGCCAGCAGTTTACAGGGTAGCAATCAGCCCCAGCATTTT.

V and J are TRBV5-5 and TRBJ2-7; TRBD1 is a possible D gene (6 bases). Germline CDR1 SGHKS, CDR2 YYEKEE (reference sequence). This CDR3 has 15 residues. V shed 3 bases and J shed 0 bases, with 13 bases lying between them. CDR3 nucleotides: TGTGCCAGCAGCTCCCGGGACACCTACTCCTACGAGCAGTACTTC. Its translation is CASSSRDTYSYEQYF.

V and J are TRBV5-1 and TRBJ1-2; 7 nucleotides align to TRBD1. This CDR3 spans 16 amino acids. Looked up from germline, CDR1 is SGHRS and CDR2 is YFSETQ. J lost 2 bases, V lost 1 base, and 8 bases had no gene match. The CDR3, as DNA: TGCGCCAGCAGCTTGACTGGGACAGAACTAAACTATGGCTACACCTTC. Residues: CASSLTGTELNYGYTF.

The chain couples TRBV11-2 to TRBJ2-1, with 8 bases aligning to TRBD2. V gave up 5 bases and J gave up 3 bases; unmatched junction bases: 9. The CDR3 has 16 residues. Germline V gene sequence: CDR1 SGHAT, CDR2 FQNNGV. The chain's CDR3 is CASSHTGGEDYNEQFF. DNA for the CDR3: TGTGCCAGCAGCCATACGGGAGGGGAAGACTACAATGAGCAGTTCTTC.

Of note for this clone: This same CDR3 is encoded by further DNA sequences in the sample. This rearrangement joins TRBV12-3 or TRBV12-4 to TRBJ1-1; D gene ambiguous. This CDR3 has 13 residues. V lost 1 base to trimming and J lost 5 bases, with 8 bases between them. The chain's CDR3 is CASSLGGRTEAFF. The CDR3, as DNA: TGTGCCAGCAGTTTAGGAGGGAGGACTGAAGCTTTCTTT.

The chain combines TRBV6-5 with TRBJ1-2; D is perhaps TRBD1 (5 bases). V lost 10 bases, J lost 8 bases, and 14 bases lay in between. The CDR3 consists of 11 residues. Germline V gene lookup returns CDR1 MNHEY and CDR2 SVGAGI. The CDR3 is CATGGSGGYTF. Written as DNA, the CDR3 is TGTGCCACCGGGGGATCGGGGGGCTACACCTTC.

This chain links TRBV6-4 with TRBJ2-1; a possible D gene is TRBD2 (5 bases). The CDR3 runs to 15 residues. Germline V CDR1 and CDR2: MRHNA, SNTAGT. Trimming took 0 bases from V and 6 from J, leaving 12 bases between them. As DNA, the CDR3 is TGTGCCAGCAGTGACTCACCCCTACGGGGCAATGAGCAGTTCTTC. Its protein product is CASSDSPLRGNEQFF.

This chain uses TRBV12-5 with TRBJ1-1, with D perhaps matching TRBD1 (6 bases). V was shortened by 1 base and J by 0 bases, with 9 bases between the two germline ends. The CDR3 extends over 15 amino acids. The germline gives CDR1 LGHNT, CDR2 FRNRAP. The CDR3 sequence: CASGLEDRLNTEAFF. The CDR3 DNA reads TGTGCTAGTGGTTTGGAGGACAGACTGAACACTGAAGCTTTCTTT. Variable domain in full (rest from reference TRBV12-5 and TRBJ1-1): DARVTQTPRHKVTEMGQEVTMRCQPILGHNTVFWYRQTMMQGLELLAYFRNRAPLDDSGMPKDRFSAEMPDATLATLKIQPSEPRDSAVYFCASGLEDRLNTEAFFGQGTRLTVV.

This sequence joins TRBV2 and TRBJ2-5; D is uncertain. CDR3 size: 15 residues. V lost 3 bases to trimming and J lost 5 bases, with 16 bases between them. Germline V CDR1 and CDR2: SNHLY, FYNNEI. The CDR3 sequence: CASSERSGGLETQYF. The CDR3 DNA reads TGTGCCAGCAGTGAGAGGTCGGGTGGTTTGGAGACCCAGTACTTC.

The chain uses TRBV6-5 and TRBJ2-7; 9 bases are shared with TRBD2. With V trimmed by 6 bases and J by 7 bases, 7 bases remained unmatched. The CDR3 covers 13 residues. In germline, CDR1 is MNHEY, CDR2 SVGAGI. Here the CDR3 reads CASSLLAGNEQYF. The CDR3, as DNA: TGTGCCAGCAGCCTCCTAGCGGGAAATGAGCAGTACTTC.

The chain is built from TRBV2 and TRBJ2-1; perhaps TRBD2 as D (5 bases). Between the trimmed V and J ends, which lost 7 bases and 6 bases, there was a span of 10 bases. The CDR3 loop spans 12 amino acids. Germline V gene sequence: CDR1 SNHLY, CDR2 FYNNEI. This CDR3 reads CASTRTLNEQFF. The CDR3 nucleotides are TGTGCCAGCACTCGGACTCTCAATGAGCAGTTCTTC.

The rearrangement joins TRBV2 to TRBJ2-7; D is uncertain. With 4 bases removed from V and 4 bases from J, the gap between germline ends came to 8 bases. Germline V lookup: CDR1 SNHLY, CDR2 FYNNEI. The length of the CDR3 is 12 residues. CDR3 region: CASSGTPYEQYF. CDR3 bases: TGTGCCAGCAGTGGAACACCATACGAGCAGTACTTC. Together with reference TRBV2 and TRBJ2-7, the CDR3 gives the full variable domain: EPEVTQTPSHQVTQMGQEVILRCVPISNHLYFYWYRQILGQKVEFLVSFYNNEISEKSEIFDDQFSVERPDGSNFTLKIRSTKLEDSAMYFCASSGTPYEQYFGPGTRLTVT.

For this clone: Distinct nucleotide sequences in the sample also encode this CDR3. V is TRBV18 and J is TRBJ1-2, with 7 nucleotides matching TRBD1. Trimming took 3 bases from V and 8 from J; bases not matched to a gene: 3. The CDR3 is made up of 12 amino acids. The V gene's germline CDR1 is KGHSH and CDR2 LQKENI. The CDR3 coding sequence is TGTGCCAGCTCACCCGACAGGGACGGCTACACCTTC. It codes for CASSPDRDGYTF.

This chain uses TRBV18 with TRBJ2-2, with D maybe TRBD1 (6 bases). The germline gives CDR1 KGHSH, CDR2 LQKENI. Trimming removed 1 base at V and 6 bases at J, with 15 bases between. The CDR3 runs to 16 residues. The CDR3 is CASSPLGLPGAGELFF. CDR3 sequence (DNA): TGTGCCAGCTCACCACTGGGGCTCCCAGGGGCCGGGGAGCTGTTTTTT. The full variable domain, rest sourced from reference TRBV18 and TRBJ2-2, is NAGVMQNPRHLVRRRGQEARLRCSPMKGHSHVYWYRQLPEEGLKFMVYLQKENIIDESGMPKERFSAEFPKEGPSILRIQQVVRGDSAAYFCASSPLGLPGAGELFFGEGSRLTVL.

This chain uses TRBV5-1 with TRBJ2-2; 10 bases agree with TRBD1. The CDR3 is 21 amino acids. V lost 4 bases, J lost 1 base, and 19 bases stayed unmatched. Germline CDR1 is SGHRS and CDR2 is YFSETQ. The CDR3 DNA follows: TGCGCCAGCAGCATGGAGGCGACCGTGAGACAGGGGGCGCGGAACACCGGGGAGCTGTTTTTT. It specifies CASSMEATVRQGARNTGELFF.

The chain joins TRBV21-1 to TRBJ1-2. TRBV21-1 is a pseudogene. The CDR3 totals 14 residues. The chain's CDR3 is CASSPCGGMDGYTF. CDR3 sequence (DNA): TGTGCCAGCAGCCCCTGTGGGGGGATGGATGGCTACACCTTC.

The rearrangement joins TRBV19 to TRBJ2-1; TRBD2 matches 8 bases. Germline V CDR1 and CDR2: LNHDA, SQIVND (reference sequence). V trimming: 3 bases; J trimming: 7 bases; junction bases outside the gene matches: 14. The CDR3 is 17 amino acids. The CDR3 here is CASSMDFLAGGVNEQFF. CDR3 sequence (DNA): TGTGCCAGTAGTATGGACTTTCTGGCGGGAGGAGTGAATGAGCAGTTCTTC.

The chain joins TRBV27 to TRBJ2-7; possibly TRBD2 for D (5 bases). The ends were cut back, 2 bases at V and 3 bases at J, with 8 bases in the middle. The CDR3 extends over 13 amino acids. Germline values: CDR1 MNHEY, CDR2 SMNVEV (reference sequence). CDR3 protein: CASSLTRYYEQYF. CDR3 coding DNA: TGTGCCAGCAGTTTAACTAGATACTACGAGCAGTACTTC.

The rearrangement joins TRBV2 to TRBJ2-5, with 7 positions matching TRBD1. V trimming: 5 bases; J trimming: 4 bases; junction bases outside the gene matches: 4. Germline V gene data show CDR1 as SNHLY and CDR2 as FYNNEI. There are 13 residues in the CDR3. In DNA, the CDR3 is TGTGCCAGCAGTTTGACAGGGCGAGAGACCCAGTACTTC. Translated, it gives CASSLTGRETQYF.

In DNA, the CDR3 is TGCGCCAGCAGTCCCCTGGGGGCCAACGTCCTGACTTTC. Its translation is CASSPLGANVLTF. The V gene is TRBV5-1, the J gene TRBJ2-6; unclear D gene. This CDR3 comprises 13 residues. V gave up 5 bases and J gave up 4 bases, with 7 bases separating them. Germline values: CDR1 SGHRS, CDR2 YFSETQ.

This clone occurred once. The chain employs TRBV27 and TRBJ2-1; 9 bases agree with TRBD1. J was trimmed by 5 bases and V by 8 bases; bases with no gene match: 7. This CDR3 contains 14 residues. Germline CDR1 reads MNHEY; CDR2 reads SMNVEV (reference sequence). DNA of the CDR3: TGTGCCAGCGTCCGGGACAGGGATAACAATGAGCAGTTCTTC. Translating gives CASVRDRDNNEQFF.

This clone was recorded only once. The chain is built from TRBV4-1 and TRBJ2-5; D not resolved. Looked up from germline, CDR1 is MGHRA and CDR2 is YSYEKL. The CDR3 contains 12 residues. The germline V and J ends were trimmed by 0 bases and 10 bases, with 9 bases remaining between them. The DNA of the CDR3 is TGCGCCAGCAGCCAAGATCTCTCGGTCCAGTACTTC. Protein product: CASSQDLSVQYF.

This chain links TRBV6-5 with TRBJ1-1; D unresolved. Per germline, CDR1 MNHEY and CDR2 SVGAGI. The CDR3 spans 12 residues. Trimming took off 6 bases at V and 0 bases at J, with 5 bases between the two ends. The CDR3 nucleotides read TGTGCCAGCAGAGCCATGAACACTGAAGCTTTCTTT. This encodes CASRAMNTEAFF.

The V call is TRBV27, the J call TRBJ2-7; 10 nucleotides line up with TRBD2. CDR3 length: 15 residues. Per germline, CDR1 MNHEY and CDR2 SMNVEV (reference sequence). The ends lost 3 bases at V and 3 bases at J; junction bases unmatched: 5. CDR3 in amino acids: CASSLLASGSYEQYF. The CDR3 DNA reads as TGTGCCAGCAGTTTGTTGGCTAGCGGGAGCTACGAGCAGTACTTC.

V usage is TRBV9 and J usage is TRBJ2-1, with TRBD1 identical over 7 bases. The ends lost 4 bases at V and 5 bases at J; junction bases unmatched: 12. Germline V lookup: CDR1 SGDLS, CDR2 YYNGEE. This CDR3 has 16 amino acids. In DNA, the CDR3 is TGTGCCAGCAGCCCCAGGGGGACAAACACTAACAATGAGCAGTTCTTC. Its protein product is CASSPRGTNTNNEQFF.

The CDR3 loop is CASSLRTSGWNIQYF. The CDR3 DNA is TGTGCCAGCAGCTTGAGGACTAGCGGGTGGAACATTCAGTACTTC. V usage is TRBV5-6 and J usage is TRBJ2-4; 11 positions agree with TRBD2. The junction had 4 bases not matched to a gene; V was cut back by 1 base and J by 7 bases. The CDR3 is made up of 15 amino acids. In germline, CDR1 is SGHDT, CDR2 YYEEEE. Variable domain in full (rest from reference TRBV5-6 and TRBJ2-4): DAGVTQSPTHLIKTRGQQVTLRCSPKSGHDTVSWYQQALGQGPQFIFQYYEEEERQRGNFPDRFSGHQFPNYSSELNVNALLLGDSALYLCASSLRTSGWNIQYFGAGTRLSVL.

The V call is TRBV7-9, the J call TRBJ2-2, with 7 positions matching TRBD1. The CDR3 has 13 residues. Germline V gene sequence: CDR1 SEHNR, CDR2 FQNEAQ (reference sequence). V gave up 5 bases and J gave up 6 bases; unmatched junction bases: 3. CDR3 sequence reads: CASSLQGAGELFF. CDR3 nucleotides: TGTGCCAGCAGCCTCCAGGGGGCCGGGGAGCTGTTTTTT.